This T cell receptor beta chain was captured by sequencing in a study of cytomegalovirus exposure and HLA in healthy donors. Study-level background: HLA-typed donors contributed some 87 million unique TCRs, which were held in an early data release.

The PCR made use of 60 Vbeta and 13 Jbeta primers. Some clones are missing from TCRdb's copy, which holds only in-frame ones; the method was immunoSEQ multiplex PCR. In the table there are about 130,000 clones, 80% of which are singletons. About this clone: As yet, its antigen is unknown.

Findings and caveats of the study: Per a prior analysis, the majority of TCR beta V segments were productive roughly 87% or roughly 30% of the time. Associated with cytomegalovirus, according to the listing, were some 150 TCR beta chains.

The specimen sequenced was PBMCs. This clonotype was sampled from a man aged 25-45 years in good health.

The CDR3 loop is CASSPRADSASTDTQYF. For the CDR3, the DNA is TGTGCCAGCAGCCCAAGAGCGGACTCAGCTAGCACAGATACGCAGTATTTT. The chain employs TRBV21-1 and TRBJ2-3; the table's D call, TRBD2, has no DNA check behind it. TRBV21-1 is a recognized pseudogene. The CDR3 runs 17 residues.